A selection of T cell receptor beta chains follows, all from one sample in a study of blood T cell repertoires in COVID-19. Produced via immunoSEQ multiplex PCR; TCRdb's table is partial and in-frame only. The table records around 76,000 clones, approximately 89% of them present only once. The sequencing input was peripheral blood. These receptor sequences come from a human donor in a cohort sampled during active COVID-19. The CDR3 runs from the conserved cysteine through the conserved F or W. D genes are given only for firm matches. Some rows have no size entry. The others give once, few or many, or a class for an expanded clone.

>TRBV5-4|.|TRBJ2-1|11|.
CASSLGGEQFF
TGTGCCAGCAGCTTGGGAGGAGAGCAGTTCTTC
>TRBV9|.|TRBJ2-5|14|TRBD2
CASSVAGGQETQYF
TGTGCCAGCAGCGTAGCGGGGGGTCAAGAGACCCAGTACTTC
>TRBV29-1|.|TRBJ2-3|13|.
CSVAPSKRDTQYF
TGCAGCGTTGCGCCGAGCAAGCGAGATACGCAGTATTTT
>TRBV9|.|TRBJ2-1|16|TRBD1
CASSVSGTGKVSEQFF
TGTGCCAGCAGCGTATCCGGGACAGGCAAGGTCAGTGAGCAGTTCTTC
>TRBV18|.|TRBJ2-3|15|.
CASSPPTGIADTQYF
TGTGCCAGCTCACCCCCGACCGGGATAGCTGATACGCAGTATTTT
>TRBV5-6|.|TRBJ2-2|17|.
CASSTVTRTANTGELFF
TGTGCCAGCAGCACGGTTACTAGGACTGCGAACACCGGGGAGCTGTTTTTT
>TRBV4-3|.|TRBJ2-7|16|.
CASSPLSGGSIYEQYF
TGCGCCAGCAGCCCCCTATCCGGGGGATCAATCTACGAGCAGTACTTC
>TRBV10-1|.|TRBJ1-3|15|.
CASSESGKVGNTIYF
TGCGCCAGCAGTGAATCAGGGAAGGTTGGAAACACCATATATTTT
>TRBV2|.|TRBJ2-1|15|TRBD2
CASRPSSGGYNEQFF
TGTGCCAGCAGGCCCTCTAGCGGGGGTTACAATGAGCAGTTCTTC
>TRBV3-1/TRBV3-2|.|TRBJ2-7|11|.
CASSEGGEQYF
TGTGCCAGCAGCGAGGGGGGGGAGCAGTACTTC
>TRBV5-5|once|TRBJ1-4|13|.
CASSLEFLEKLFF
TGTGCCAGCAGCTTGGAATTCCTAGAAAAACTGTTTTTT
>TRBV2|.|TRBJ2-1|14|.
CASSDLLDNNEQFF
TGTGCCAGCAGTGACCTACTAGATAACAATGAGCAGTTCTTC
>TRBV7-2|.|TRBJ2-7|14|.
CASTQNRESYEQYF
TGTGCCAGCACCCAAAACAGGGAGTCCTACGAGCAGTACTTC
>TRBV18|.|TRBJ2-7|16|TRBD1
CASSPGPGTGSGEQYF
TGTGCCAGCTCACCGGGACCGGGGACAGGGTCCGGAGAGCAGTACTTC
>TRBV9|.|TRBJ1-2|14|TRBD1
CASSVEGTGPGYTF
TGTGCCAGCAGCGTAGAAGGGACAGGGCCTGGCTACACCTTC
>TRBV6-5|.|TRBJ2-7|16|.
CASSYSVGGTSYEQYF
TGTGCCAGCAGTTACTCGGTCGGGGGAACCTCCTACGAGCAGTACTTC
>TRBV14|.|TRBJ1-3|14|.
CASSQDGSGNTIYF
TGTGCCAGCAGCCAAGACGGTTCTGGAAACACCATATATTTT
>TRBV4-3|.|TRBJ1-2|15|TRBD1
CASSQGDRGKGGYTF
TGCGCCAGCAGCCAAGGGGACAGGGGGAAAGGTGGCTACACCTTC
>TRBV5-1|few|TRBJ1-3|17|TRBD1
CASSSSGTGSSGNTIYF
TGCGCCAGCAGCTCCTCCGGGACAGGAAGCTCTGGAAACACCATATATTTT
>TRBV5-1|.|TRBJ2-1|17|.
CASRQTSLGGTYNEQFF
TGCGCCAGCAGGCAAACCTCCCTCGGGGGGACATACAATGAGCAGTTCTTC
>TRBV30|once|TRBJ1-2|12|.
CAWSISGHGYTF
TGTGCCTGGAGTATCTCAGGTCATGGCTACACCTTC
>TRBV24-1|.|TRBJ2-3|15|TRBD1
CATSDSGTGFSTQYF
TGTGCCACCAGTGATTCCGGGACAGGGTTCAGCACGCAGTATTTT
>TRBV7-2|.|TRBJ2-5|17|TRBD2
CASSPGLAGGLQETQYF
TGTGCCAGCAGCCCGGGACTAGCGGGGGGGCTACAAGAGACCCAGTACTTC
>TRBV7-2|few|TRBJ2-7|15|.
CASSLDPRLLYEQYF
TGTGCCAGCAGCTTAGATCCTAGACTCCTCTACGAGCAGTACTTC
>TRBV6-5|.|TRBJ2-3|15|.
CASMRAETSTDTQYF
TGTGCCAGTATGAGGGCGGAGACTAGCACAGATACGCAGTATTTT
>TRBV19|.|TRBJ2-7|15|TRBD1
CASSTLGDRGYEQYF
TGTGCCAGTAGTACCCTGGGAGACAGGGGATACGAGCAGTACTTC
>TRBV5-4|.|TRBJ2-3|12|TRBD2
CASRLGGDTQYF
TGTGCCAGCAGGCTGGGGGGGGATACGCAGTATTTT
>TRBV5-1|.|TRBJ2-1|16|.
CASSFWTKQFDNEQFF
TGCGCCAGCAGCTTCTGGACTAAACAATTTGACAATGAGCAGTTCTTC
>TRBV25-1|.|TRBJ1-2|11|.
CASTQGHGYTF
TGTGCCAGTACACAGGGTCATGGCTACACCTTC
>TRBV4-2|.|TRBJ2-7|15|.
CASSQGRGAQYEQYF
TGTGCCAGCAGCCAAGGCCGGGGGGCCCAATACGAGCAGTACTTC
>TRBV28|.|TRBJ1-5|13|.
CASSSGLRGGGHF
TGTGCCAGCAGTTCAGGCCTAAGGGGGGGCGGGCATTTT
>TRBV19|.|TRBJ2-7|16|.
CASSTDGGGNAYEQYF
TGTGCCAGTAGCACCGACGGAGGGGGCAATGCCTACGAGCAGTACTTC
>TRBV6-2/TRBV6-3|.|TRBJ2-7|14|.
CASSYWHGEYEQYF
TGTGCCAGCAGCTATTGGCACGGAGAATACGAGCAGTACTTC
>TRBV9|.|TRBJ2-2|17|TRBD1
CASSVVEGAGDTGELFF
TGTGCCAGCAGCGTAGTTGAGGGGGCAGGTGACACCGGGGAGCTGTTTTTT
>TRBV2|once|TRBJ1-5|13|.
CASRWTDNQPQHF
TGTGCCAGCAGATGGACAGACAATCAGCCCCAGCATTTT
>TRBV2|.|TRBJ1-4|13|.
CASRWGQREKLFF
TGTGCCAGTCGTTGGGGGCAGCGGGAAAAACTGTTTTTT
>TRBV7-9|.|TRBJ2-3|15|TRBD2
CASSLERGNTDTQYF
TGTGCCAGCAGCTTGGAGCGGGGGAACACAGATACGCAGTATTTT
>TRBV6-5|.|TRBJ1-4|15|.
CASIPGGEGGEKLFF
TGTGCCAGCATTCCGGGAGGGGAGGGTGGTGAAAAACTGTTTTTT
>TRBV5-8|.|TRBJ1-5|16|.
CASSLGLIGGNQPQHF
TGTGCCAGCAGCTTGGGTCTGATAGGGGGCAATCAGCCCCAGCATTTT
>TRBV7-9|.|TRBJ2-3|14|TRBD2
CAGTLAGSTDTQYF
TGTGCCGGGACCCTAGCGGGGAGCACAGATACGCAGTATTTT
>TRBV7-2|.|TRBJ2-5|14|.
CASSLEGTGGTQYF
TGTGCCAGCAGCTTAGAGGGGACTGGAGGTACCCAGTACTTC
>TRBV6-1|.|TRBJ2-1|13|.
CASSEVGVSEQFF
TGTGCCAGCAGTGAAGTGGGAGTTAGTGAGCAGTTCTTC
>TRBV5-4|.|TRBJ1-1|14|TRBD1
CASSIDRVNTEAFF
TGTGCCAGCAGCATTGACAGGGTAAACACTGAAGCTTTCTTT
>TRBV11-2|once|TRBJ2-3|14|.
CASSVTLSTDTQYF
TGTGCCAGCAGCGTGACTCTTAGCACAGATACGCAGTATTTT
>TRBV18|.|TRBJ1-1|14|.
CASSGGQMNTEAFF
TGTGCCAGCTCCGGAGGGCAGATGAACACTGAAGCTTTCTTT
>TRBV6-2/TRBV6-3|once|TRBJ2-7|16|TRBD1
CASSHLGQGDSYEQYF
TGTGCCAGCAGCCACCTTGGACAGGGCGACTCCTACGAGCAGTACTTC
>TRBV7-9|.|TRBJ2-2|19|.
CASSFVMGFATGEAGELFF
TGTGCCAGCAGCTTTGTAATGGGCTTCGCTACAGGGGAGGCCGGGGAGCTGTTTTTT
>TRBV7-2|.|TRBJ2-2|15|TRBD2
CASSLGLAGTGELFF
TGTGCCAGCAGCTTAGGACTAGCGGGGACCGGGGAGCTGTTTTTT